Following are 7 T cell receptor beta chains from one sample sequenced in a study of shared clonotypes between healthy human individuals. Produced via immunoSEQ multiplex PCR; TCRdb's table is partial and in-frame only. The sample consists of over 2 million clones, around 90% of them appearing once. The sequenced material came from naive CD4+ T cells from PBMCs. Subset in this sample: CD45RA+ positively selected. These TCRs come from a man between 18 and 29 years old in good health. Some clones in this sample may be carry-over from other donors' samples.

Worth noting for this clone: The sample has other DNA sequences that encode this CDR3 too. The CDR3 bases are TGCGCCAGCAGCTTGCTTGGGACTAGAGAAGAGACCCAGTACTTC. This gives the protein CASSLLGTREETQYF. The rearrangement links TRBV5-1 to TRBJ2-5; 8 nucleotides agree with TRBD2. This CDR3 is built from 15 residues. The J segment lost 3 bases and the V segment lost 1 base, leaving 5 bases of the junction unmatched. Looked up from germline, CDR1 is SGHRS and CDR2 is YFSETQ.

The rearrangement uses TRBV18 and TRBJ2-7; maybe TRBD1 (6 bases). CDR1 is KGHSH and CDR2 is LQKENI in the germline V gene. The CDR3 spans 15 residues. V lost 3 bases and J lost 4, with 16 bases in between. CDR3 DNA sequence: TGTGCCAGCTCACCTTCTCAGGGGTTGATATACGAGCAGTACTTC. Amino acids: CASSPSQGLIYEQYF.

In DNA form, the CDR3 reads TGTGCCAGCAGCTTAACTGGAGCGGGAGGGCCGCCCAAAAACATTCAGTACTTC. Translated: CASSLTGAGGPPKNIQYF. The chain joins TRBV7-3 to TRBJ2-4; TRBD2 matches 10 bases. The V gene end was trimmed by 0 bases and the J gene end by 2 bases; junction bases not matched to a gene: 7. CDR1 and CDR2 (germline): SGHTA, FQGTGA. The CDR3 has 18 amino acids.

This rearrangement joins TRBV5-5 to TRBJ1-3; 7 bases align to TRBD1. Germline V lookup: CDR1 SGHKS, CDR2 YYEKEE (reference sequence). This CDR3 is built from 17 residues. V trimming: 3 bases; J trimming: 0 bases; junction bases outside the gene matches: 9. The CDR3 loop is CASSSHSTGISGNTIYF. The CDR3, as DNA: TGTGCCAGCAGCTCGCATTCGACAGGGATCTCTGGAAACACCATATATTTT.

The rearrangement joins TRBV19 to TRBJ2-5; TRBD2 agrees at 12 bases. The V and J ends lost 6 bases and 5 bases, in that order; junction bases with no gene match: 4. The CDR3 totals 14 residues. The germline V gene has CDR1 LNHDA and CDR2 SQIVND (reference sequence). The DNA for the CDR3 is TGTGCCAGTAGGACTAGCGGGAGTGGGGAGACCCAGTACTTC. Protein sequence: CASRTSGSGETQYF.

The chain recombines TRBV28 with TRBJ1-3; 8 bases align to TRBD1. The junction had 9 bases not matched to a gene; V was cut back by 5 bases and J by 0 bases. Germline CDR1 MDHEN, CDR2 SYDVKM. The CDR3 runs to 17 residues. CDR3 nucleotide sequence: TGTGCCAGCAGTCCATGGAGGGGACAGGACTCTGGAAACACCATATATTTT. This sequence encodes CASSPWRGQDSGNTIYF.

The CDR3 loop is CASRGTPGAFF. Here the CDR3 DNA reads TGTGCCAGCAGGGGGACCCCCGGAGCTTTCTTT. The V and J genes are TRBV6-6 and TRBJ1-1, with D maybe TRBD1 (5 bases). Deletions cut 6 bases from V and 10 bases from J, with 12 bases between. The CDR3 has 11 amino acids. Germline CDR1 MNHNY, CDR2 SVGAGI (reference sequence).